The sequence of this T cell receptor (beta chain) was determined in a study of shared clonotypes between healthy human individuals. Study observations and caveats: At large depth, rarefaction still showed sorted-subset sequencing to be incomplete.

On this clone: Antigen unknown.

The authors combined CD45RO+ cells with CCR7-negative CD45RA+ TemRA cells as CD8 memory. The CDR3 runs 12 residues. With 6 bases removed from V and 4 bases from J, the gap between germline ends came to 10 bases. Germline loops: CDR1 MDHEN, CDR2 SYDVKM. The run depth of the assay was deep. Sequencing was performed with immunoSEQ multiplex PCR; in TCRdb, only in-frame clones are kept and a portion is missing. The profile shows approximately 95,000 clones, roughly 69% of them singletons. The TCR was taken from a man younger than 40 in good health. The sample taken for sequencing was memory CD8+ T cells sorted from blood. Subset reported: CD45RO+ cells pooled with CCR7-negative TemRA cells. This sequence joins TRBV28 and TRBJ2-7, with a tentative D call TRBD2 (5 bases). CDR3 region: CASSSGIYEQYF. As DNA, the CDR3 is TGTGCCAGCAGCTCCGGGATTTACGAGCAGTACTTC.